The 13 T cell receptor beta chains in this list originate from one sample, sequenced in a study of neurological immune-mediated disorders. Sample time point: longitudinal time-point 3. TCRdb recomputed calls from the 5' RACE reads with MiXCR, one row per CDR3 protein. The table includes more than 95,000 distinct CDR3 sequences, 10% to 14% detected once. The source material was PBMCs. The receptors shown here come from a female donor with HTLV-1-associated myelopathy (HAM/TSP).

Ten or more counts support this clonotype. The chain couples TRBV12-3 or TRBV12-4 to TRBJ2-2; TRBD2 is a possible D gene (7 bases). The CDR3 consists of 11 residues. The V and J ends lost 7 bases and 15 bases respectively, with 15 bases between them. The DNA of the CDR3 is TGTGCCAGCACCAATGCGGGGGCAATGTTTTTT. Translation gives CASTNAGAMFF.

This clonotype appeared many times. The chain employs TRBV5-5 and TRBJ2-7; 11 bases are shared with TRBD1. Trimming cost V 4 bases and J 4 bases; bases outside gene matches: 7. The CDR3 has 15 amino acids. CDR1 and CDR2 from the germline V gene are SGHKS and YYEKEE (reference sequence). The CDR3 reads CASSLGQGAGYEQYF. CDR3 coding DNA: TGTGCCAGCAGCCTTGGACAGGGGGCTGGGTACGAGCAGTACTTC.

Many counts were recorded for this clonotype. The chain recombines TRBV10-3 with TRBJ2-2, with 10 nucleotides matching TRBD1. CDR3 length equals 16 residues. With 0 bases clipped from V and 6 bases from J, the junction kept 4 bases outside the gene matches. In germline, CDR1 is ENHRY, CDR2 SYGVKD. DNA for the CDR3: TGTGCCATCAGTGAGTCTTGGACAGGGGGTCCCGGGGAGCTGTTTTTT. Translated, it gives CAISESWTGGPGELFF.

This clonotype came up many times. The genes are TRBV7-9 and TRBJ1-1, with D uncertain. The CDR3 covers 15 residues. Germline V gene data show CDR1 as SEHNR and CDR2 as FQNEAQ (reference sequence). V was pared by 3 bases and J by 6 bases, with 17 bases between. CDR3 bases: TGTGCCAGCAGCTTTGGGAAGCCCCCGATATCTGAAGCTTTCTTT. This translates into CASSFGKPPISEAFF.

This clonotype has at least ten counts. The chain combines TRBV6-5 with TRBJ1-4, with 7 bases matching TRBD1. From germline, CDR1 is MNHEY and CDR2 SVGAGI. J gave up 8 bases and V 2 bases, and 5 bases lay outside the gene matches. The CDR3 covers 14 residues. This chain's CDR3 is CASSYQGVDEKLFF. CDR3 DNA sequence: TGTGCCAGCAGTTACCAGGGGGTGGACGAAAAACTGTTTTTT.

This clonotype was detected ten times or more. The V call is TRBV20-1, the J call TRBJ2-3; tentative D call: TRBD2 (6 bases). The CDR3 has 15 residues. Trimming removed 3 bases at V and 0 bases at J, with 13 bases between. Germline V gene sequence: CDR1 DFQATT, CDR2 SNEGSKA (reference sequence). DNA of the CDR3: TGCAGTGCTAGCGTTAGGCGGGGAAGCACAGATACGCAGTATTTT. Protein sequence: CSASVRRGSTDTQYF.

The table lists this clonotype with many counts. V gene TRBV10-3 combines with J gene TRBJ2-7; D possibly uses TRBD1 or TRBD2 (5 bases each). Deletions cut 11 bases from V and 4 bases from J, with 12 bases between. Looked up from germline, CDR1 is ENHRY and CDR2 is SYGVKD. This CDR3 comprises 11 residues. The DNA of the CDR3 is TGTGCCGCCGGGGACCAATACGAGCAGTACTTC. As protein: CAAGDQYEQYF.

This clonotype was observed many times. This chain connects TRBV3-1 to TRBJ2-5, with D possibly being TRBD1 or TRBD2 (5 bases each). Germline V gives CDR1 LGHDT, CDR2 YNNKEL (reference sequence). CDR3 length: 15 amino acids. Between the trimmed V and J ends, which lost 3 bases and 7 bases, there was a span of 18 bases. The CDR3 DNA reads as TGTGCCAGCAGCCATGCCGGGACGTCTAGTGGGACCCAGTACTTC. Its protein is CASSHAGTSSGTQYF.

This clonotype came up many times. The chain employs TRBV29-1 and TRBJ2-2; D is perhaps TRBD1 (5 bases). Trimming took off 6 bases at V and 3 bases at J, with 14 bases between the two ends. The V gene's germline CDR1 is SQVTM and CDR2 ANQGSEA. CDR3 length: 14 amino acids. CDR3 sequence: CSVDAQGYTGELFF. DNA for the CDR3: TGCAGCGTGGACGCTCAGGGCTACACCGGGGAGCTGTTTTTT.

This clonotype appeared many times. DNA of the CDR3: TGCGCCAGCAGCCTGGACAGGGCTAACACCGGGGAGCTGTTTTTT. Protein sequence: CASSLDRANTGELFF. The gene calls are TRBV5-1 and TRBJ2-2; TRBD1 matches 8 bases. From germline, CDR1 is SGHRS and CDR2 YFSETQ. The CDR3 contains 15 residues. V trimming: 4 bases; J trimming: 2 bases; junction bases outside the gene matches: 4.

This clonotype was detected many times. This chain joins TRBV4-1 and TRBJ2-7, with D possibly matching TRBD1 (6 bases). Germline loops: CDR1 MGHRA, CDR2 YSYEKL. CDR3 length: 16 amino acids. Deletions cut 0 bases from V and 3 bases from J, with 15 bases between. In DNA form, the CDR3 reads TGCGCCAGCAGCCAAGATGTTGGGGGCCTCGTCTACGAGCAGTACTTC. It translates to CASSQDVGGLVYEQYF.

At least ten counts were recorded for this clonotype. The J gene is TRBJ1-1, the V gene TRBV6-5, with D unclear. This CDR3 comprises 14 residues. The germline V gene encodes CDR1 MNHEY and CDR2 SVGAGI. V was pared by 0 bases and J by 7 bases, with 12 bases between. The CDR3 spells CASSYSAGLGEAFF. The CDR3 DNA is TGTGCCAGCAGTTACTCGGCAGGCCTAGGTGAAGCTTTCTTT.

This clonotype was detected many times. J is TRBJ2-7 and V is TRBV5-1; no clear D. The CDR3 consists of 14 residues. Germline V CDR1 and CDR2: SGHRS, YFSETQ. Trimming removed 3 bases from V and 1 base from J, with 11 bases in between. In DNA form, the CDR3 reads TGCGCCAGCAGCTCTCGGGCTCAGTCCTACGAGCAGTACTTC. It codes for CASSSRAQSYEQYF.